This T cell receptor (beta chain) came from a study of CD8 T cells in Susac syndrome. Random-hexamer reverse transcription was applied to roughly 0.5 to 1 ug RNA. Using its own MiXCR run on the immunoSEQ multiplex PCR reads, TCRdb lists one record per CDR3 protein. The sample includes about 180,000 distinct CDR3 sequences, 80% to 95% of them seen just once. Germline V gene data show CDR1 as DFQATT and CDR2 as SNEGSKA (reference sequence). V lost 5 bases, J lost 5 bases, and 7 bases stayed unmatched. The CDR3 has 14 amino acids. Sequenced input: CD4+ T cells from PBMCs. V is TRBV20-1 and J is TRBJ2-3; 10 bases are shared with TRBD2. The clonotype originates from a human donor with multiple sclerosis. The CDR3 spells CSAQAGGPRDTQYF. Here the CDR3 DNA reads TGCAGTGCTCAAGCGGGAGGGCCGAGAGATACGCAGTATTTT.